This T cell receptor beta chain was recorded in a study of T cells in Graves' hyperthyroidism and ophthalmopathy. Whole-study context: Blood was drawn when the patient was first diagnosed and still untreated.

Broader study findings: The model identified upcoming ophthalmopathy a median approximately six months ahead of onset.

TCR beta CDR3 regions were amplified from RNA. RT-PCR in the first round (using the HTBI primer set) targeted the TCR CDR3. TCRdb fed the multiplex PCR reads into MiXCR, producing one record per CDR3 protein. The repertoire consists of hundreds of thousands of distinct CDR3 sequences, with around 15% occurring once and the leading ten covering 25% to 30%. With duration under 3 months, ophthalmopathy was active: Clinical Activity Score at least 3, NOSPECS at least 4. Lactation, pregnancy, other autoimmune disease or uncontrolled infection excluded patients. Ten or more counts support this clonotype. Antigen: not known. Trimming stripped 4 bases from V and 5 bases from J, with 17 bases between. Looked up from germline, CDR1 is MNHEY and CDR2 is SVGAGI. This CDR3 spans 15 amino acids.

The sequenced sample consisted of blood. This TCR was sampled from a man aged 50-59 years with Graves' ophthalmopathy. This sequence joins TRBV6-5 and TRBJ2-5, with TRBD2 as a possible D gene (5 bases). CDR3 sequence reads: CASSSYGELLETQYF. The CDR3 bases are TGTGCCAGCAGTTCCTACGGGGAGCTGTTGGAGACCCAGTACTTC.